A single sample is the source of the 20 T cell receptor beta chains below, sequenced in a study of blood T cell repertoires in COVID-19. Profiled with immunoSEQ multiplex PCR; TCRdb holds only in-frame clones, not every one. The table shows about 110,000 clones, with 70% to 90% occurring only once. The sequenced sample consisted of peripheral blood. These receptors were collected from a human donor in a cohort sampled during active COVID-19.

J is TRBJ1-5 and V is TRBV5-3; D possibly corresponds to TRBD1 (5 bases). TRBV5-3 is an open reading frame whose function is uncertain. CDR3 length equals 16 residues. The V end was cut by 4 bases, the J end by 0 bases, with 14 bases between. CDR3 in DNA: TGTGCCAGAAGCCCCTTCGGGGGGTATAGCAATCAGCCCCAGCATTTT. Protein: CARSPFGGYSNQPQHF.

The chain links TRBV5-6 to TRBJ2-2; perhaps TRBD1 as D (7 bases). Germline CDR1 SGHDT, CDR2 YYEEEE. V was cut by 7 bases and J by 4 bases, with 14 bases left in between. This CDR3 spans 14 amino acids. This CDR3 reads CASGSQGGTGELFF. The CDR3 DNA follows: TGTGCCAGCGGGAGCCAGGGGGGCACCGGGGAGCTGTTTTTT.

The chain links TRBV10-3 to TRBJ1-1; D not certain. Germline V lookup: CDR1 ENHRY, CDR2 SYGVKD. The V end lost 10 bases, the J end lost 0 bases, and 18 bases lay between the germline ends. This CDR3 spans 15 amino acids. CDR3 in amino acids: CARDGPGYMNTEAFF. CDR3 nucleotides: TGTGCCAGAGACGGGCCGGGGTACATGAACACTGAAGCTTTCTTT.

CDR3 loop: CAWSFSGLAGETQYF. In DNA form, the CDR3 reads TGTGCCTGGAGTTTCTCGGGACTAGCGGGAGAGACCCAGTACTTC. This rearrangement joins TRBV30 to TRBJ2-5; 12 bases are shared with TRBD2. From germline, CDR1 is GTSNPN and CDR2 SVGIG (reference sequence). This CDR3 spans 15 amino acids. The junction had 5 bases not matched to a gene; V was cut back by 2 bases and J by 4 bases.

The chain carries TRBV6-5 and TRBJ1-1, with D unresolved. Trimming removed 0 bases at V and 0 bases at J, with 11 bases between. Germline V gene sequence: CDR1 MNHEY, CDR2 SVGAGI. The CDR3 length is 16 residues. As DNA, the CDR3 is TGTGCCAGCAGTTACTCGAACCAGAGGGTGAACACTGAAGCTTTCTTT. Translating gives CASSYSNQRVNTEAFF.

The V call is TRBV19, the J call TRBJ2-5; D may be TRBD1 (6 bases). The CDR3 length is 16 residues. Trimming removed 3 bases at V and 1 base at J, with 15 bases between. In germline, CDR1 is LNHDA, CDR2 SQIVND (reference sequence). As DNA, the CDR3 is TGTGCCAGTAGTATGGCCGGCAGGGGATTCCAAGAGACCCAGTACTTC. Protein: CASSMAGRGFQETQYF.

This clone was counted between two and nine times. V gene TRBV3-1 (or the pseudogene TRBV3-2) combines with J gene TRBJ1-5, with 9 bases matching TRBD1. Germline trimming cut 4 bases from V and 4 bases from J; bases unmatched to any gene: 5. This CDR3 has 15 amino acids. CDR1 is LGHDT and CDR2 is YNNKEL in the germline V gene (reference sequence). Here the CDR3 reads CASSPYGQGNQPQHF. The DNA of the CDR3 is TGTGCCAGCAGCCCCTACGGACAGGGGAATCAGCCCCAGCATTTT.

CDR3 amino acids: CASSVATTGTEAFF. As DNA, the CDR3 is TGTGCCAGCAGCGTAGCTACAACGGGTACTGAAGCTTTCTTT. The J gene is TRBJ1-1, the V gene TRBV9; D unresolved. There are 14 residues in the CDR3. Germline lookup yields CDR1 SGDLS and CDR2 YYNGEE. V was cut by 0 bases and J by 5 bases, with 11 bases left in between. Drawing the rest from reference TRBV9 and TRBJ1-1, the complete variable domain is DSGVTQTPKHLITATGQRVTLRCSPRSGDLSVYWYQQSLDQGLQFLIQYYNGEERAKGNILERFSAQQFPDLHSELNLSSLELGDSALYFCASSVATTGTEAFFGQGTRLTVV.

This chain uses TRBV19 with TRBJ2-2, with D possibly matching TRBD2 (7 bases). V gave up 7 bases and J gave up 4 bases, with 22 bases separating them. This CDR3 has 17 residues. Germline-derived CDR1 and CDR2 are LNHDA and SQIVND (reference sequence). CDR3 DNA: TGTGCCAGTAAGGCGGGGGCGACGGGATTGATCACCGGGGAGCTGTTTTTT. The encoded protein is CASKAGATGLITGELFF.

J is TRBJ2-5 and V is TRBV10-2; 7 positions agree with TRBD2. With V trimmed by 3 bases and J by 5 bases, 6 bases remained unmatched. The CDR3 sequence is 14 residues long. Germline V gives CDR1 WSHSY, CDR2 SAAADI. As DNA, the CDR3 is TGCGCCAGCAGTGAATCCGGGGGGTGGGAGACCCAGTACTTC. Its translation is CASSESGGWETQYF.

The rearrangement links TRBV7-6 to TRBJ2-1, with 8 bases lining up with TRBD1. Germline loops: CDR1 SGHVS, CDR2 FNYEAQ. The V gene end was trimmed by 4 bases and the J gene end by 12 bases; junction bases not matched to a gene: 14. The CDR3 length is 15 residues. CDR3 bases: TGTGCCAGCAGCTCTGATTATGACAGGGGCAACGTGCAGTTCTTC. This translates into CASSSDYDRGNVQFF.

The table lists this clone with a count of one. V is TRBV20-1 and J is TRBJ1-5; a weak D match, TRBD1 (6 bases). V was cut by 3 bases and J by 4 bases, with 13 bases left in between. Germline V gene data show CDR1 as DFQATT and CDR2 as SNEGSKA (reference sequence). CDR3 length: 14 residues. CDR3 coding DNA: TGCAGTGCTAGTGGGGGGCCGGGGAATCAGCCCCAGCATTTT. Translating gives CSASGGPGNQPQHF.

The gene calls are TRBV3-1 (or the pseudogene TRBV3-2) and TRBJ1-2, with 7 bases identical to TRBD1. The germline V gene has CDR1 LGHDT and CDR2 YNNKEL (reference sequence). V gave up 3 bases and J gave up 3 bases; unmatched junction bases: 4. This CDR3 is 14 amino acids long. The CDR3 protein is CASSHQTGYYGYTF. In DNA form, the CDR3 reads TGTGCCAGCAGCCACCAGACAGGGTACTATGGCTACACCTTC.

This chain joins TRBV3-1 (or the pseudogene TRBV3-2) and TRBJ1-5, with D perhaps matching TRBD1 (5 bases). Trimming removed 4 bases from V and 1 base from J, with 11 bases in between. The CDR3 has 15 amino acids. The V gene's germline CDR1 is LGHDT and CDR2 YNNKEL (reference sequence). The CDR3 nucleotides are TGTGCCAGCAGCCCCCGGGGGGGGAGCAATCAGCCCCAGCATTTT. Translated: CASSPRGGSNQPQHF.

The V gene is TRBV13, the J gene TRBJ2-2, with D tentatively TRBD2 (6 bases). Germline values: CDR1 PRHDT, CDR2 FYEKMQ (reference sequence). Trimming took off 7 bases at V and 0 bases at J, with 12 bases between the two ends. The CDR3 sequence is 15 residues long. The CDR3 DNA reads as TGTGCCAGCAAGAGGGCGGGGTCGAACACCGGGGAGCTGTTTTTT. Translated, it gives CASKRAGSNTGELFF.

The V call is TRBV28, the J call TRBJ1-5, with D possibly matching TRBD1 (6 bases). The CDR3 consists of 14 residues. Per the germline V gene, CDR1 is MDHEN and CDR2 is SYDVKM. V was trimmed by 5 bases and J by 6 bases, leaving 14 bases between them. CDR3: CASSRPHRVQPQHF. The DNA of the CDR3 is TGTGCCAGCAGTCGCCCTCACAGGGTTCAGCCCCAGCATTTT.

This chain joins TRBV7-2 and TRBJ2-3; no clear D gene. CDR3 length equals 13 residues. V lost 3 bases, J lost 2 bases, and 6 bases lay in between. The germline gives CDR1 SGHTA, CDR2 FQGNSA. CDR3 loop: CASSFSPTDTQYF. CDR3 nucleotides: TGTGCCAGCAGCTTTTCTCCCACAGATACGCAGTATTTT.

This clone was picked up many times. This rearrangement joins TRBV7-2 to TRBJ2-6; weak D call: TRBD2 (6 bases). Trimming cost V 5 bases and J 4 bases, with 18 bases left between them. This CDR3 contains 17 residues. Germline V lookup: CDR1 SGHTA, CDR2 FQGNSA. CDR3 loop: CASSNTGSGVGANVLTF. The DNA for the CDR3 is TGTGCCAGCAGCAACACCGGGTCGGGGGTCGGGGCCAACGTCCTGACTTTC.

The chain uses TRBV27 and TRBJ2-1, with 7 positions matching TRBD2. Germline loops: CDR1 MNHEY, CDR2 SMNVEV (reference sequence). Losses at the gene ends were 5 bases for V and 1 base for J; bases not matched to a gene: 8. This CDR3 is built from 16 residues. Here the CDR3 reads CASSPRGGGSYNEQFF. CDR3 bases: TGTGCCAGCAGTCCCCGGGGCGGGGGATCCTACAATGAGCAGTTCTTC.

This chain joins TRBV7-2 and TRBJ2-3; 7 bases line up with TRBD2. Germline trimming cut 2 bases from V and 5 bases from J; bases unmatched to any gene: 7. The CDR3 extends over 15 amino acids. Germline CDR1 reads SGHTA; CDR2 reads FQGNSA. CDR3 nucleotide sequence: TGTGCCAGCAGCTTAACGGCTAGCGGAAGAGATACGCAGTATTTT. This encodes CASSLTASGRDTQYF.